These T cell receptor beta chains were read from a single sample in a study of blood T cell repertoires in COVID-19. Using immunoSEQ multiplex PCR, the repertoire was profiled, and TCRdb retains in-frame clones only, with some absent. Among 150,000 to 200,000 clones listed, around nine tenths were seen once. The sequenced material came from peripheral blood. All receptors come from a man aged 55 to 69 with COVID-19, enrolled during active disease. Each CDR3 is given with its conserved first and last residue. D genes are given only for firm matches. Where a row states a size, it is once, few, many or the class of an expanded clone; other rows omit it.

j_call: TRBJ2-7; d_call: .; clone_size: .; v_call: TRBV7-3; cdr3_nt: TGTGCCAGCAGCCCCCAGGCGGGCAGTTCCTACGAGCAGTACTTC; cdr3_aa: CASSPQAGSSYEQYF
j_call: TRBJ1-2; d_call: .; clone_size: .; v_call: TRBV5-1; cdr3_nt: TGCGCCAGCAGCTTACTCAACTATGGCTACACCTTC; cdr3_aa: CASSLLNYGYTF
j_call: TRBJ2-5; d_call: .; clone_size: .; v_call: TRBV4-2; cdr3_nt: TGTGCCAGCAGCCAAAGAGCGACGGCTGGGGAGACCCAGTACTTC; cdr3_aa: CASSQRATAGETQYF
j_call: TRBJ2-2; d_call: TRBD1; clone_size: few; v_call: TRBV24-1; cdr3_nt: TGTGCCACCAGTGATACCTACAGGGGTAGCGGGGAGCTGTTTTTT; cdr3_aa: CATSDTYRGSGELFF
j_call: TRBJ1-2; d_call: .; clone_size: .; v_call: TRBV12-3/TRBV12-4; cdr3_nt: TGTGCCAGCAGTTTACAGGGATATGGCTACACCTTC; cdr3_aa: CASSLQGYGYTF
j_call: TRBJ1-2; d_call: TRBD1; clone_size: once; v_call: TRBV9; cdr3_nt: TGTGCCAGCAGCGTAGGGCCGACAGGGGTTGGGGGCTACACCTTC; cdr3_aa: CASSVGPTGVGGYTF
j_call: TRBJ2-2; d_call: TRBD1; clone_size: .; v_call: TRBV28; cdr3_nt: TGTGCCAGCAGTCTACCGGGACAGGGGACGACCGGGGAGCTGTTTTTT; cdr3_aa: CASSLPGQGTTGELFF
j_call: TRBJ1-5; d_call: .; clone_size: .; v_call: TRBV19; cdr3_nt: TGTGCCAGTAGGTCAGAGGGTAGAAGGAATCAGCCCCAGCATTTT; cdr3_aa: CASRSEGRRNQPQHF
j_call: TRBJ2-1; d_call: .; clone_size: .; v_call: TRBV10-3; cdr3_nt: TGTGCCATCAGTTTTGACAGGCTTTTTGAGCAGTTCTTC; cdr3_aa: CAISFDRLFEQFF
j_call: TRBJ1-4; d_call: .; clone_size: .; v_call: TRBV5-4; cdr3_nt: TGTGCCAGCAGTCCAGGGCAGGGTGAAAAACTGTTTTTT; cdr3_aa: CASSPGQGEKLFF
j_call: TRBJ1-1; d_call: TRBD1; clone_size: once; v_call: TRBV5-1; cdr3_nt: TGCGCCAGCAGCGGATTGACAGGGGCTGAAGCTTTCTTT; cdr3_aa: CASSGLTGAEAFF
j_call: TRBJ1-3; d_call: .; clone_size: .; v_call: TRBV28; cdr3_nt: TGTGCCAGCAGTCCAGGAAGTTCGATCTCTGGAAACACCATATATTTT; cdr3_aa: CASSPGSSISGNTIYF
j_call: TRBJ1-3; d_call: TRBD1; clone_size: few; v_call: TRBV10-3; cdr3_nt: TGTGCCATCAGGGAACAGGGGGCCAAGAGCTCTGGAAACACCATATATTTT; cdr3_aa: CAIREQGAKSSGNTIYF
j_call: TRBJ1-6; d_call: TRBD1; clone_size: .; v_call: TRBV7-9; cdr3_nt: TGTGCCAGCAGCTCAGGGACAGGGGCTAATTCACCCCTCCACTTT; cdr3_aa: CASSSGTGANSPLHF
j_call: TRBJ1-5; d_call: TRBD1; clone_size: few; v_call: TRBV4-3; cdr3_nt: TGCGCCAGCAGCCAAGAGGGGACAGGGTCTCAGCCCCAGCATTTT; cdr3_aa: CASSQEGTGSQPQHF
j_call: TRBJ2-7; d_call: .; clone_size: .; v_call: TRBV9; cdr3_nt: TGTGCCAGCAGCGTAGACATGCAGGGACTTGTTGACGAGCAGTACTTC; cdr3_aa: CASSVDMQGLVDEQYF
j_call: TRBJ1-5; d_call: TRBD1; clone_size: .; v_call: TRBV28; cdr3_nt: TGTGCCAGCAGTAATAGCAGGGGGTCGAGTCAGCCCCAGCATTTT; cdr3_aa: CASSNSRGSSQPQHF
j_call: TRBJ1-3; d_call: TRBD1; clone_size: .; v_call: TRBV5-1; cdr3_nt: TGCGCCAGCCAGCAGGGGGCTGGGGGAAACACCATATATTTT; cdr3_aa: CASQQGAGGNTIYF
j_call: TRBJ1-5; d_call: TRBD1; clone_size: .; v_call: TRBV5-6; cdr3_nt: TGTGCCAGCAGTACGGACAGGGGAGATCAGCCCCAGCATTTT; cdr3_aa: CASSTDRGDQPQHF
j_call: TRBJ2-1; d_call: TRBD1; clone_size: .; v_call: TRBV28; cdr3_nt: TGTGCCAGCAGTTCGCCCGGACAGGGGATGTCCTCTGAGCAGTTCTTC; cdr3_aa: CASSSPGQGMSSEQFF
j_call: TRBJ2-2; d_call: .; clone_size: .; v_call: TRBV6-2/TRBV6-3; cdr3_nt: TGTGCCAGCAGTTACGGGGACATTAACACCGGGGAGCTGTTTTTT; cdr3_aa: CASSYGDINTGELFF
j_call: TRBJ2-1; d_call: .; clone_size: .; v_call: TRBV7-3; cdr3_nt: TGTGCCAGCAGCTTACGTGGCGGGGCGGTTTTTAATGAGCAGTTCTTC; cdr3_aa: CASSLRGGAVFNEQFF